This T cell receptor (beta chain) derives from a study of cytomegalovirus exposure and HLA in healthy donors. With regard to this clone: The antigen remains undetermined.

CDR3 size: 14 residues. The germline V gene encodes CDR1 SGDLS and CDR2 YYNGEE. V lost 4 bases, J lost 3 bases, and 12 bases lay in between. Findings of the study overall: Researchers counted over 150 TCR beta chains as cytomegalovirus-associated. Some V segments, including TRBV6-2 and TRBV6-3, were excluded as indistinguishable.

The PCR was carried out with 60 Vbeta primers and 13 Jbeta primers. TCRdb's copy holds only in-frame clones and misses some; the assay was immunoSEQ multiplex PCR. The sample contains 150,000 to 200,000 clones, 79% of which appear only once. Input material: PBMCs. The V call is TRBV9, the J call TRBJ2-3; D is perhaps TRBD2 (5 bases). The TCR sequence derives from a woman aged 45-65 years in good health and CMV-seronegative. The CDR3 DNA sequence: TGTGCCAGCAGCCCCCGACCGGGGACAGATACGCAGTATTTT. The encoded protein is CASSPRPGTDTQYF.